This TCR beta chain came from a study of radiotherapy plus CTLA-4 blockade in lung cancer. Study conclusions and caveats: Reports identified early blood T cell clone dynamics, with interferon-beta, as the best response predictor.

Concerning this clone: The antigen remains unidentified.

Libraries were prepared by immunoSEQ multiplex PCR; TCRdb keeps only in-frame clonotypes and omits some of them. Here the sample spans roughly 48,000 clones, around 83% being singletons. The CDR3 sequence is 15 residues long. Germline V gives CDR1 ENHRY, CDR2 SYGVKD. V lost 6 bases to trimming and J lost 2 bases; unmatched junction nucleotides: 10. This chain connects TRBV10-3 to TRBJ2-7, with TRBD1 matching 7 bases. This specimen consisted of peripheral blood, obtained from a patient treated with radiotherapy plus ipilimumab. The receptor was isolated from a human donor with non-small cell lung cancer who had stable disease on radiotherapy plus ipilimumab. The CDR3 sequence: CAISGPTGIPYEQYF. In nucleotides, the CDR3 is TGTGCCATCAGCGGACCGACAGGGATCCCCTACGAGCAGTACTTC.